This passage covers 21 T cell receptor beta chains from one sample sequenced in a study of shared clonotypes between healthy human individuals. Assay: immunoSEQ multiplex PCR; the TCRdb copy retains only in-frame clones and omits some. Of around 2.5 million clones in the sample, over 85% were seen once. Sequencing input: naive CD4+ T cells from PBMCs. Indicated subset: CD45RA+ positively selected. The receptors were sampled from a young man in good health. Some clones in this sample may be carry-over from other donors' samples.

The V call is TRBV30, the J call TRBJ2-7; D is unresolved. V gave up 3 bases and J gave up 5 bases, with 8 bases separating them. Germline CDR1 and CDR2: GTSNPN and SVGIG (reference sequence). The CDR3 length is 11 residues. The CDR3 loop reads CAWRDIDEQYF. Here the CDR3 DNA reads TGTGCCTGGAGAGACATCGACGAGCAGTACTTC.

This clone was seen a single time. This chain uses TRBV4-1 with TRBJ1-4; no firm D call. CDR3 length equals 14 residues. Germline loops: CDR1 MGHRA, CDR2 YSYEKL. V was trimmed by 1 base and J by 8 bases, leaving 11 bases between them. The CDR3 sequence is CASSQVAQREKLFF. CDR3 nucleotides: TGCGCCAGCAGCCAAGTGGCGCAGAGGGAAAAACTGTTTTTT.

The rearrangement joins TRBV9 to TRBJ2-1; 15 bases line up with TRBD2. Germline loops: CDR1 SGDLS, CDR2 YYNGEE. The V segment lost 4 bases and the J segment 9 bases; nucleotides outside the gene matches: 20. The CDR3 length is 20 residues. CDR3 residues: CASSPRGGVRTSGRASEQFF. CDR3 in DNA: TGTGCCAGCAGCCCTAGGGGGGGAGTTCGGACTAGCGGGAGGGCCTCTGAGCAGTTCTTC.

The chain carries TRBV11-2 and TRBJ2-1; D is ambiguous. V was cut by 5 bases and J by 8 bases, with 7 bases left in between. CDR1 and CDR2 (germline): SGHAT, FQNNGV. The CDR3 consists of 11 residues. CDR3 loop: CASSPVHEQFF. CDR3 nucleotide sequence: TGTGCCAGCAGCCCAGTCCATGAGCAGTTCTTC.

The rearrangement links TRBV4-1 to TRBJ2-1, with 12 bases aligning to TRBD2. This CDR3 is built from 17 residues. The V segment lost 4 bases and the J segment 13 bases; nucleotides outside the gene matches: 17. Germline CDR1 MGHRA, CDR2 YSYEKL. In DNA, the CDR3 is TGCGCCAGCAGCCTCCCCGGGGGACTAGCGGGTGTAGTTAACCAGTTCTTC. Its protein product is CASSLPGGLAGVVNQFF.

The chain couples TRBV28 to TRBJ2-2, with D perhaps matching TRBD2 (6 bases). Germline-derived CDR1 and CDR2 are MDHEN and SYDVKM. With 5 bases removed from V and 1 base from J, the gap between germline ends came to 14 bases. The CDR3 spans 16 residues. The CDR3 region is CASSRTGTVNTGELFF. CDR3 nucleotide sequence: TGTGCCAGCAGTCGCACCGGGACTGTGAACACCGGGGAGCTGTTTTTT.

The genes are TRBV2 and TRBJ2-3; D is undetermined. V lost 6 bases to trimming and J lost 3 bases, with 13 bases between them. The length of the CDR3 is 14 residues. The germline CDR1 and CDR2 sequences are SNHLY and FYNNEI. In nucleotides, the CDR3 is TGTGCCAGCAGGGGGTTTCTCGGTACAGATACGCAGTATTTT. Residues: CASRGFLGTDTQYF. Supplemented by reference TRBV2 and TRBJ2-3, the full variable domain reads EPEVTQTPSHQVTQMGQEVILRCVPISNHLYFYWYRQILGQKVEFLVSFYNNEISEKSEIFDDQFSVERPDGSNFTLKIRSTKLEDSAMYFCASRGFLGTDTQYFGPGTRLTVL.

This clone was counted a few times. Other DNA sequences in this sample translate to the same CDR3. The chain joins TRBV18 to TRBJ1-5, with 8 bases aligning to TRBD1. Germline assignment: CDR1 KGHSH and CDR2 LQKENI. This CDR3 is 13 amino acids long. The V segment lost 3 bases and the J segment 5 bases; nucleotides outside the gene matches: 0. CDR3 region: CASSPTGDQPQHF. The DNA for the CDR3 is TGTGCCAGCTCACCGACAGGGGATCAGCCCCAGCATTTT.

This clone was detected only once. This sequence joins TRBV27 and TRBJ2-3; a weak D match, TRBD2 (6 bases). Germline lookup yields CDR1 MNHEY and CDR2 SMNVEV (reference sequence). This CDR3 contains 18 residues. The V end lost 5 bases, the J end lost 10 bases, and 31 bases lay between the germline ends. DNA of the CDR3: TGTGCCAGCAGTCCCGGGACTCCCAATCGCCGTCCTGTTATGGCGCAGTATTTT. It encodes CASSPGTPNRRPVMAQYF.

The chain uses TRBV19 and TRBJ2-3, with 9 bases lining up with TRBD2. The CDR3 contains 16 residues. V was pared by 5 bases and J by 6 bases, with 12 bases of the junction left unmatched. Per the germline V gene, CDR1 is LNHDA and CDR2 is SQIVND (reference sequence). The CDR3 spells CASSVGTSPSRDTQYF. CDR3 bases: TGTGCCAGTAGTGTTGGGACTAGCCCCAGTCGGGATACGCAGTATTTT.

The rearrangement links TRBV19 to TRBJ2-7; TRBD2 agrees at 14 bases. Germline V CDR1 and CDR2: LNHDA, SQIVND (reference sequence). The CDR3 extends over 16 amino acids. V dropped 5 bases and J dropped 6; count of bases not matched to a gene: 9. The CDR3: CASSLKTGLAGGEQYF. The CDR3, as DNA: TGTGCCAGTAGTCTCAAAACTGGACTAGCGGGAGGCGAGCAGTACTTC.

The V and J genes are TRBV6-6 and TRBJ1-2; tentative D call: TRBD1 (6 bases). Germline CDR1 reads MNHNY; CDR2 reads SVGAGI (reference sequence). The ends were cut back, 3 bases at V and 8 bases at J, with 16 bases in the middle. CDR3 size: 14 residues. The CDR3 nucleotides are TGTGCCAGCAGTTATCACACAGGGACGGAAGGCTACACCTTC. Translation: CASSYHTGTEGYTF.

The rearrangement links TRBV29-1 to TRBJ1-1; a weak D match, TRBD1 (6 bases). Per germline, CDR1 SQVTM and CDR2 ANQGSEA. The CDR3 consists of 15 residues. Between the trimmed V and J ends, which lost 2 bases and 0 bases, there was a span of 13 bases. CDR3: CSVERTAYMNTEAFF. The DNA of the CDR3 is TGCAGCGTTGAAAGGACAGCTTATATGAACACTGAAGCTTTCTTT.

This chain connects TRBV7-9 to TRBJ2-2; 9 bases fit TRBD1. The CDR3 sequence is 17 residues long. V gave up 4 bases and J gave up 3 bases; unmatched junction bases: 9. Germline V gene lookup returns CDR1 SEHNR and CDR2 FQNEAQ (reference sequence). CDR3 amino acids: CASSYQPGTGYTGELFF. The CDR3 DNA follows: TGTGCCAGCAGCTACCAACCCGGGACAGGGTACACCGGGGAGCTGTTTTTT.

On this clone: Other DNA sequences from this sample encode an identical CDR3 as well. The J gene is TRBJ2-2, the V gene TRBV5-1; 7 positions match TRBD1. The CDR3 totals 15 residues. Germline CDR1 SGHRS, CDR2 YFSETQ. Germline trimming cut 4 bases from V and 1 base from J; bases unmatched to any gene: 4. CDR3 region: CASSTRTGNTGELFF. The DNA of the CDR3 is TGCGCCAGCAGCACACGGACAGGGAACACCGGGGAGCTGTTTTTT.

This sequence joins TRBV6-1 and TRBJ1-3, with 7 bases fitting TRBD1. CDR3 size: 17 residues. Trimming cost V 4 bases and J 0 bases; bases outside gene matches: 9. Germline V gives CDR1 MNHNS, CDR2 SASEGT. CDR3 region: CASSAGGLPSSGNTIYF. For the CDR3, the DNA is TGTGCCAGCAGTGCAGGGGGACTCCCTAGCTCTGGAAACACCATATATTTT.

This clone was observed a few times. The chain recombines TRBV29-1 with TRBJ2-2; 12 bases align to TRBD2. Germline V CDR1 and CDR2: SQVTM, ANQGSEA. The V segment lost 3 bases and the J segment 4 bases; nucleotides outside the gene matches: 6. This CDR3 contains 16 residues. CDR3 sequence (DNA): TGCAGCGTTGAGGAAGGACTAGCGGGACGCACCGGGGAGCTGTTTTTT. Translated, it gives CSVEEGLAGRTGELFF.

CDR3 DNA sequence: TGTGCCACCAGCAGGCCAGGGGGTGATCAGCCCCAGCATTTT. This codes for CATSRPGGDQPQHF. The chain has TRBV15 and TRBJ1-5; 7 nucleotides agree with TRBD1. V gave up 3 bases and J gave up 5 bases; unmatched junction bases: 4. The CDR3 extends over 14 amino acids. The germline CDR1 and CDR2 sequences are LNHNV and YYDKDF (reference sequence).

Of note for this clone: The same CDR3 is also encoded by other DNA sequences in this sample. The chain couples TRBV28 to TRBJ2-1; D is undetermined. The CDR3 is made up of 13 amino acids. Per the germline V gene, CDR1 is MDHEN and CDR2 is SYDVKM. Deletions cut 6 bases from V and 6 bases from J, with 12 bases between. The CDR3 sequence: CASSLGGFNEQFF. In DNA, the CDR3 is TGTGCCAGCAGCCTCGGTGGATTCAATGAGCAGTTCTTC. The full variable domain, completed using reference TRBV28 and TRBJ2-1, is DVKVTQSSRYLVKRTGEKVFLECVQDMDHENMFWYRQDPGLGLRLIYFSYDVKMKEKGDIPEGYSVSREKKERFSLILESASTNQTSMYLCASSLGGFNEQFFGPGTRLTVL.

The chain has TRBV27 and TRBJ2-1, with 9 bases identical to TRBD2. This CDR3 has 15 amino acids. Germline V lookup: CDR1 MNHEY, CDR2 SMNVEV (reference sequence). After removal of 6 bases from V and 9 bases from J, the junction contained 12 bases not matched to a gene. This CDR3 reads CASSPPPGLASEQFF. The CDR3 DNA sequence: TGTGCCAGCAGCCCCCCCCCGGGACTAGCCAGTGAGCAGTTCTTC.

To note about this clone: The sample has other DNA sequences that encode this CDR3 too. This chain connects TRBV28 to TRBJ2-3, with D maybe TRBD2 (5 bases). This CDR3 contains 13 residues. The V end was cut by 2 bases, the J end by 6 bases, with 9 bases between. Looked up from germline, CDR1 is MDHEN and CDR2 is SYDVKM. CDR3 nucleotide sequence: TGTGCCAGCAGTTTAGCGGGTACTGATACGCAGTATTTT. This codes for CASSLAGTDTQYF.